Following are 15 T cell receptor beta chains from one sample sequenced in a study of OX40 agonist ivuxolimab in advanced cancers. TCRdb's copy holds only in-frame clones and misses some; the assay was immunoSEQ multiplex PCR. The sample includes 73,000 or so clones, approximately 86% of them seen just once. Here the sequenced sample was CD4+ or CD8+ T cells sorted from blood, taken in a trial of the OX40 agonist ivuxolimab. The receptors were gathered from an adult with an advanced solid tumor such as melanoma, head and neck, liver or kidney cancer.

The chain recombines TRBV7-2 with TRBJ1-1; D uncertain. V gave up 3 bases and J gave up 1 base, with 9 bases separating them. The CDR3 spans 14 residues. The germline CDR1 and CDR2 sequences are SGHTA and FQGNSA. DNA for the CDR3: TGTGCCAGCAGCTTTCGGACGGGGAACACTGAAGCTTTCTTT. Its translation is CASSFRTGNTEAFF.

V usage is TRBV4-1 and J usage is TRBJ2-3; possibly TRBD1 for D (5 bases). The CDR3 runs to 17 residues. CDR1 MGHRA and CDR2 YSYEKL come from the germline V gene. V lost 4 bases, J lost 4 bases, and 21 bases lay in between. CDR3 loop: CASSLYFRGKRADTQYF. CDR3 sequence (DNA): TGCGCCAGCAGCCTCTATTTTAGGGGCAAAAGGGCAGATACGCAGTATTTT.

The rearrangement joins TRBV2 to TRBJ1-5; perhaps TRBD1 as D (5 bases). This CDR3 contains 13 residues. Germline loops: CDR1 SNHLY, CDR2 FYNNEI. V lost 6 bases and J 4 bases, leaving 10 bases between the germline ends. This CDR3 is CASRRDANQPQHF. The CDR3 nucleotides read TGTGCCAGCAGAAGGGACGCTAATCAGCCCCAGCATTTT.

V and J are TRBV5-1 and TRBJ2-1, with TRBD1 matching over 9 bases. The CDR3 is 16 residues long. The junction had 6 bases not matched to a gene; V was cut back by 0 bases and J by 5 bases. Germline V gives CDR1 SGHRS, CDR2 YFSETQ. CDR3 DNA sequence: TGCGCCAGCAGCTTGGCCTGGACAGGGGCCGACAATGAGCAGTTCTTC. This sequence encodes CASSLAWTGADNEQFF.

V usage is TRBV7-2 and J usage is TRBJ2-5; D is perhaps TRBD1 or TRBD2 (5 bases each). Germline V gene sequence: CDR1 SGHTA, CDR2 FQGNSA. Between the trimmed V and J ends, which lost 2 bases and 4 bases, there was a span of 11 bases. The CDR3 length is 14 residues. The CDR3 is CASSLSGRGETQYF. CDR3 coding DNA: TGTGCCAGCAGCTTATCGGGGCGAGGAGAGACCCAGTACTTC.

The table lists this clone with a few counts. The V call is TRBV6-5, the J call TRBJ1-6; D unclear. Looked up from germline, CDR1 is MNHEY and CDR2 is SVGAGI. The V and J ends lost 0 bases and 8 bases respectively, with 11 bases between them. This CDR3 is 15 amino acids long. CDR3 loop: CASSYSSQVYSPLHF. The CDR3 bases are TGTGCCAGCAGTTACTCATCCCAGGTCTATTCACCCCTCCACTTT.

The V and J genes are TRBV7-2 and TRBJ2-2; D is unresolved. This CDR3 has 16 amino acids. Germline V CDR1 and CDR2: SGHTA, FQGNSA. The germline V and J ends were trimmed by 2 bases and 6 bases, with 16 bases remaining between them. The CDR3 region has the DNA TGTGCCAGCAGCTTAACGGGCAGTAGAGTTGCCGGGGAGCTGTTTTTT. As protein: CASSLTGSRVAGELFF.

The CDR3 DNA reads as TGTGCCAGCAGTAGGCTTCAGTACGTCTACGAGCAGTACTTC. Protein: CASSRLQYVYEQYF. The rearrangement uses TRBV28 and TRBJ2-7; no clear D gene. The ends were cut back, 5 bases at V and 3 bases at J, with 14 bases in the middle. There are 14 residues in the CDR3. CDR1 is MDHEN, CDR2 SYDVKM, per germline.

The chain employs TRBV19 and TRBJ1-5; 9 nucleotides align to TRBD1. CDR3 size: 16 residues. After removal of 3 bases from V and 1 base from J, the junction contained 4 bases not matched to a gene. Looked up from germline, CDR1 is LNHDA and CDR2 is SQIVND (reference sequence). The CDR3 sequence is CASSMDRGRSNQPQHF. The CDR3 nucleotides are TGTGCCAGTAGTATGGACAGGGGTAGGAGCAATCAGCCCCAGCATTTT.

The chain has TRBV6-5 and TRBJ2-1; possibly TRBD2 for D (5 bases). V was trimmed by 7 bases and J by 5 bases, leaving 15 bases between them. The V gene's germline CDR1 is MNHEY and CDR2 SVGAGI. The CDR3 covers 14 residues. CDR3 in DNA: TGTGCCAGCACTCGCGGACTGGGTAACAATGAGCAGTTCTTC. It yields the protein CASTRGLGNNEQFF.

CDR3 in DNA: TGTGCCAGCAGCATATCTAGTGATCGGCAGTATTTT. Its translation: CASSISSDRQYF. The rearrangement links TRBV7-2 to TRBJ2-3; the D is unclear. Germline-derived CDR1 and CDR2 are SGHTA and FQGNSA. The CDR3 has 12 residues. V was clipped by 5 bases and J by 11 bases, with 14 bases between them.

The chain carries TRBV7-3 and TRBJ1-2; no reliable D call. The CDR3 loop spans 14 amino acids. V shed 2 bases and J shed 2 bases, with 9 bases lying between them. Per the germline V gene, CDR1 is SGHTA and CDR2 is FQGTGA. CDR3 loop: CASSLDGLNYGYTF. CDR3 sequence (DNA): TGTGCCAGCAGCTTAGACGGACTGAACTATGGCTACACCTTC.

A few counts support this clone. The CDR3 DNA follows: TGTGCCAGCAGCTCCGGACAGGGGGCGGCTGGGGCCAACGTCCTGACTTTC. It encodes CASSSGQGAAGANVLTF. The chain couples TRBV11-2 to TRBJ2-6; 11 bases fit TRBD1. Trimming took 4 bases from V and 2 from J; bases not matched to a gene: 4. The length of the CDR3 is 17 residues. Germline CDR1 reads SGHAT; CDR2 reads FQNNGV.

The chain employs TRBV5-6 and TRBJ2-7, with D perhaps TRBD1 (5 bases). Germline lookup yields CDR1 SGHDT and CDR2 YYEEEE. The ends were cut back, 1 base at V and 4 bases at J, with 12 bases in the middle. CDR3 size: 14 residues. In DNA form, the CDR3 reads TGTGCCAGCAGCTTGCTTGGTCAGGGTTACGAGCAGTACTTC. Translating it yields CASSLLGQGYEQYF.

The V and J genes are TRBV18 and TRBJ2-3; D is undetermined. The CDR3 spans 11 residues. V shed 6 bases and J shed 5 bases, with 6 bases lying between them. CDR1 and CDR2 from the germline V gene are KGHSH and LQKENI. This chain's CDR3 is CASSQEDTQYF. Written as DNA, the CDR3 is TGTGCCAGCTCTCAAGAAGATACGCAGTATTTT.